The 27 T cell receptor beta chains in this list originate from one sample, sequenced in a study of cytomegalovirus exposure and HLA in healthy donors. Sequenced by immunoSEQ multiplex PCR; TCRdb stores in-frame clones only, minus some. The sample lists 55,000 to 65,000 clones; 96% were seen once. Sample: PBMCs. These receptor sequences come from a man between 18 and 29 years old in good health and CMV-seronegative.

The chain is built from TRBV21-1 and TRBJ2-4; the D call in the table, TRBD2, was not verified against the DNA. TRBV21-1 is a pseudogene segment. CDR3 length: 14 amino acids. This chain's CDR3 is CASPLTGAKNIQYF. The DNA for the CDR3 is TGTGCCAGCCCATTAACGGGGGCCAAAAACATTCAGTACTTC.

The chain uses TRBV19 and TRBJ2-1, with 8 bases lining up with TRBD2. CDR1 and CDR2 from the germline V gene are LNHDA and SQIVND (reference sequence). Trimming took 3 bases from V and 8 from J; bases not matched to a gene: 9. There are 15 residues in the CDR3. CDR3 residues: CASSIAGRALYEQFF. In nucleotides, the CDR3 is TGTGCCAGTAGTATCGCCGGGAGGGCCCTCTATGAGCAGTTCTTC.

The chain links TRBV7-9 to TRBJ2-3; 14 nucleotides agree with TRBD2. Trimming took 7 bases from V and 0 from J; bases not matched to a gene: 12. The CDR3 has 19 amino acids. Germline V CDR1 and CDR2: SEHNR, FQNEAQ (reference sequence). The CDR3 region is CASTIPTSGRVGSTDTQYF. The CDR3 DNA follows: TGTGCCAGCACCATTCCGACTAGCGGGAGGGTTGGGAGCACAGATACGCAGTATTTT.

The chain carries TRBV18 and TRBJ2-4, with D tentatively TRBD1 (6 bases). V lost 2 bases and J lost 9, with 14 bases in between. The CDR3 extends over 14 amino acids. Germline values: CDR1 KGHSH, CDR2 LQKENI. CDR3 bases: TGTGCCAGCTCACCATCCTTAGACAGGAGCATTCAGTACTTC. Translation: CASSPSLDRSIQYF.

The rearrangement links TRBV5-1 to TRBJ2-2, with D tentatively TRBD2 (5 bases). Germline V gives CDR1 SGHRS, CDR2 YFSETQ. The V and J ends lost 0 bases and 0 bases respectively, with 6 bases between them. CDR3 length: 15 residues. In DNA form, the CDR3 reads TGCGCCAGCAGCTTGGCCGGGGCGAACACCGGGGAGCTGTTTTTT. Protein sequence: CASSLAGANTGELFF. Complete variable domain (other parts from reference TRBV5-1 and TRBJ2-2): KAGVTQTPRYLIKTRGQQVTLSCSPISGHRSVSWYQQTPGQGLQFLFEYFSETQRNKGNFPGRFSGRQFSNSRSEMNVSTLELGDSALYLCASSLAGANTGELFFGEGSRLTVL.

The CDR3 region has the DNA TGTGCCAGCAGTGAACCGGCAGGGGGAGGCCAGTACTTC. This translates into CASSEPAGGGQYF. This chain uses TRBV2 with TRBJ2-7; possible D gene TRBD1, 7 bases. The CDR3 totals 13 residues. The germline V gene has CDR1 SNHLY and CDR2 FYNNEI. Trimming took 2 bases from V and 10 from J, leaving 15 bases between them.

The J gene is TRBJ2-1, the V gene TRBV9; 10 bases fit TRBD2. Germline V gene sequence: CDR1 SGDLS, CDR2 YYNGEE. V shed 0 bases, J shed 8 bases, and the junction held 8 bases outside the gene matches. The CDR3 totals 16 residues. CDR3 in amino acids: CASSVVLAGGLDEQFF. CDR3 sequence (DNA): TGTGCCAGCAGCGTAGTTTTAGCGGGAGGCCTCGATGAGCAGTTCTTC.

The chain is built from TRBV15 and TRBJ2-4; D uncertain. This CDR3 has 15 residues. The germline gives CDR1 LNHNV, CDR2 YYDKDF (reference sequence). Between the trimmed V and J ends, which lost 0 bases and 7 bases, there was a span of 13 bases. The CDR3 nucleotides are TGTGCCACCAGCAGAGAAAAGAGCAGGATTAACATTCAGTACTTC. Translating it yields CATSREKSRINIQYF.

The gene calls are TRBV7-8 and TRBJ2-4; TRBD1 matches at 9 bases. The CDR3 extends over 14 amino acids. The ends lost 4 bases at V and 5 bases at J; junction bases unmatched: 3. The germline V gene has CDR1 SGHVS and CDR2 FQNEAQ. CDR3 sequence (DNA): TGTGCCAGCAGCTACGGGACAGGGCAAAACATTCAGTACTTC. Its protein product is CASSYGTGQNIQYF.

This clone was found once. V usage is TRBV5-4 and J usage is TRBJ2-2, with D maybe TRBD1 (6 bases). V was trimmed by 3 bases and J by 10 bases, leaving 16 bases between them. Germline V gene sequence: CDR1 SGHNT, CDR2 YYREEE (reference sequence). This CDR3 has 14 amino acids. CDR3 in DNA: TGTGCCAGCAGCTCCCGGACAGTGATCGAGGAGCTGTTTTTT. Its protein product is CASSSRTVIEELFF.

The chain carries TRBV5-6 and TRBJ2-3; D is possibly TRBD2 (6 bases). The CDR3 covers 15 residues. Looked up from germline, CDR1 is SGHDT and CDR2 is YYEEEE. V lost 4 bases to trimming and J lost 2 bases, with 14 bases between them. CDR3 DNA sequence: TGTGCCAGCAGCCTAGTCCGGGAGCTCACAGATACGCAGTATTTT. Protein: CASSLVRELTDTQYF.

The chain uses TRBV28 and TRBJ2-5; 11 nucleotides agree with TRBD1. This CDR3 is built from 15 residues. Losses at the gene ends were 5 bases for V and 5 bases for J; bases not matched to a gene: 7. Germline V gene sequence: CDR1 MDHEN, CDR2 SYDVKM. CDR3 sequence: CASSLGQGVLETQYF. CDR3 coding DNA: TGTGCCAGCAGTCTGGGACAGGGGGTATTGGAGACCCAGTACTTC.

This chain joins TRBV6-1 and TRBJ1-1; TRBD1 agrees at 9 bases. This CDR3 region has 15 residues. Germline assignment: CDR1 MNHNS and CDR2 SASEGT. Losses at the gene ends were 4 bases for V and 4 bases for J; bases not matched to a gene: 7. Written as DNA, the CDR3 is TGTGCCAGCAGTGTACAACAGGGGGCGGGCACTGAAGCTTTCTTT. This gives the protein CASSVQQGAGTEAFF.

The chain carries TRBV29-1 and TRBJ2-3; 8 bases line up with TRBD1. Unmatched junction bases numbered 9, after V lost 7 bases and J lost 6 bases. Germline V gene lookup returns CDR1 SQVTM and CDR2 ANQGSEA. The length of the CDR3 is 13 residues. CDR3 region: CSDESGTGDTQYF. The CDR3 bases are TGCAGCGACGAATCCGGGACAGGTGATACGCAGTATTTT.

V gene TRBV30 combines with J gene TRBJ1-4; D not resolved. V lost 3 bases and J 8 bases, leaving 19 bases between the germline ends. The CDR3 runs 15 residues. Germline assignment: CDR1 GTSNPN and CDR2 SVGIG (reference sequence). The CDR3 reads CAWRTGSYGQEKLFF. As DNA, the CDR3 is TGTGCCTGGAGGACGGGATCCTACGGTCAAGAAAAACTGTTTTTT.

V gene TRBV2 combines with J gene TRBJ2-5; 8 bases map to TRBD2. The CDR3 runs 16 residues. From germline, CDR1 is SNHLY and CDR2 FYNNEI. V lost 7 bases, J lost 2 bases, and 12 bases stayed unmatched. This chain's CDR3 is CASKARAAGVQETQYF. The CDR3 DNA reads as TGTGCCAGCAAGGCGAGGGCAGCGGGGGTACAAGAGACCCAGTACTTC. The entire variable domain, with the rest obtained from reference TRBV2 and TRBJ2-5, is as follows: EPEVTQTPSHQVTQMGQEVILRCVPISNHLYFYWYRQILGQKVEFLVSFYNNEISEKSEIFDDQFSVERPDGSNFTLKIRSTKLEDSAMYFCASKARAAGVQETQYFGPGTRLLVL.

This clone was seen more than once but under ten times. The chain uses TRBV19 and TRBJ2-7, with D perhaps matching TRBD2 (6 bases). Trimming took off 1 base at V and 6 bases at J, with 13 bases between the two ends. The CDR3 has 14 amino acids. Germline CDR1 is LNHDA and CDR2 is SQIVND (reference sequence). This chain's CDR3 is CASSIGLGGIEQYF. The CDR3, as DNA: TGTGCCAGTAGTATAGGCCTAGGAGGGATCGAGCAGTACTTC.

The V call is TRBV7-9, the J call TRBJ2-1; weak D call: TRBD2 (5 bases). Between the trimmed V and J ends, which lost 3 bases and 3 bases, there was a span of 12 bases. Germline V gene sequence: CDR1 SEHNR, CDR2 FQNEAQ (reference sequence). CDR3 size: 15 residues. Here the CDR3 reads CASSFGVASYNEQFF. CDR3 bases: TGTGCCAGCAGCTTTGGGGTAGCGAGCTACAATGAGCAGTTCTTC.

The chain carries TRBV7-9 and TRBJ2-1; D remains ambiguous. CDR3 length: 16 residues. CDR1 SEHNR and CDR2 FQNEAQ come from the germline V gene (reference sequence). The V gene lost 7 bases and the J gene lost 7 bases, with 23 bases spanning the gap. CDR3 amino acids: CASTPRSWLVGNEQFF. The CDR3 nucleotides read TGTGCCAGCACCCCCCGGTCATGGCTAGTTGGAAATGAGCAGTTCTTC.

This chain joins TRBV6-5 and TRBJ2-5; possible D gene TRBD1, 6 bases. Germline CDR1 and CDR2: MNHEY and SVGAGI. This CDR3 spans 15 amino acids. V lost 5 bases to trimming and J lost 6 bases, with 19 bases between them. The CDR3 loop is CASSPSRGHAKTQYF. CDR3 nucleotide sequence: TGTGCCAGCAGTCCCTCCAGGGGCCACGCGAAGACCCAGTACTTC.

The J gene is TRBJ2-5, the V gene TRBV7-8, with no clear D. From germline, CDR1 is SGHVS and CDR2 FQNEAQ. This CDR3 spans 14 amino acids. V gave up 1 base and J gave up 2 bases, with 8 bases separating them. CDR3 residues: CASSLEQNQETQYF. DNA for the CDR3: TGTGCCAGCAGCTTAGAACAGAATCAAGAGACCCAGTACTTC.

This clone is a singleton in its sample. The rearrangement joins TRBV2 to TRBJ2-5; the match to TRBD2 covers 7 bases. Trimming at V came to 6 bases and at J to 5 bases, leaving 6 bases not matched to a gene. This CDR3 contains 13 residues. The germline V gene has CDR1 SNHLY and CDR2 FYNNEI. CDR3 sequence reads: CASSGGSVETQYF. The DNA of the CDR3 is TGTGCCAGCAGCGGGGGGAGCGTGGAGACCCAGTACTTC.

The V gene is TRBV7-9, the J gene TRBJ2-5; TRBD2 might be the D (6 bases). The CDR3 contains 15 residues. V was cut by 5 bases and J by 3 bases, with 16 bases left in between. Germline CDR1 is SEHNR and CDR2 is FQNEAQ (reference sequence). The CDR3 nucleotides are TGTGCCAGCAGCGGAGACGGGACTCGGGAAGAGACCCAGTACTTC. Its translation: CASSGDGTREETQYF.

In nucleotides, the CDR3 is TGTGCCAGCAGCTTCGAGGGAAAGAACACTGAAGCTTTCTTT. It encodes CASSFEGKNTEAFF. This chain joins TRBV11-2 and TRBJ1-1, with no clear D. This CDR3 is 14 amino acids long. From germline, CDR1 is SGHAT and CDR2 FQNNGV. V was clipped by 3 bases and J by 1 base, with 9 bases between them.

The rearrangement uses TRBV28 and TRBJ2-5, with D possibly matching TRBD2 (6 bases). The V gene's germline CDR1 is MDHEN and CDR2 SYDVKM. The CDR3 is made up of 16 amino acids. The V end lost 8 bases, the J end lost 5 bases, and 24 bases lay between the germline ends. Here the CDR3 reads CASLPVVGGRGETQYF. CDR3 DNA: TGTGCCAGCCTTCCCGTGGTGGGGGGACGAGGGGAGACCCAGTACTTC.

The chain recombines TRBV28 with TRBJ2-4, with a possible D match to TRBD2 (5 bases). Trimming took off 7 bases at V and 2 bases at J, with 24 bases between the two ends. The CDR3 is 18 amino acids. Germline V lookup: CDR1 MDHEN, CDR2 SYDVKM. CDR3 coding DNA: TGTGCCAGCACTCCCGGCGGCGGGTGGGTGGAGTCCAAAAACATTCAGTACTTC. Protein sequence: CASTPGGGWVESKNIQYF.

V is TRBV5-6 and J is TRBJ2-3, with TRBD2 identical over 7 bases. After removal of 1 base from V and 2 bases from J, the junction contained 7 bases not matched to a gene. The germline V gene encodes CDR1 SGHDT and CDR2 YYEEEE. This CDR3 is 16 amino acids long. The CDR3 loop is CASSLRTSRFTDTQYF. CDR3 nucleotide sequence: TGTGCCAGCAGCTTGAGGACTAGTCGGTTCACAGATACGCAGTATTTT.